This T cell receptor (beta chain) was profiled in a study of tumor and adjacent non-tumor tissue in lung cancer. Study as a whole: Patients comprised about a dozen adenocarcinoma, a couple of squamous cell carcinoma and 1 small cell lung cancer. Aged about 30 to 76 years, patients included roughly eleven men and several women with stage I to III disease. Samples averaged approximately 4.2 million productive TCRbeta reads each.

This CDR3 is built from 20 residues. Per the germline V gene, CDR1 is ENHRY and CDR2 is SYGVKD. The library came from three nested PCR rounds adapted from ARM-PCR protocols. Using its own MiXCR run on the multiplex PCR reads, TCRdb lists one record per CDR3 protein. This table holds around 66,000 distinct CDR3 sequences, roughly 72% found once. No cell sorting was done before RNA was extracted from the tissue. This clonotype was observed once. One end of the junction varies from germline; a read error may be responsible. The sample comprised lung tumor tissue. The sequence was obtained from a man in his sixties with non-small cell lung cancer. This chain connects TRBV10-3 to TRBJ2-6, with 11 bases lining up with TRBD2. CDR3 region: CAISEHGTSGRDYGANVLTF. For the CDR3, the DNA is TGTGCCATCAGTGAGCATGGGACTAGCGGAAGGGACTATGGGGCCAATGTCCTGACTTTC.